This paragraph covers one TCR beta chain sequence. The data belong to a study of blood T cell repertoires in COVID-19. Study summary: Researchers got acute and convalescent COVID-19 samples from the United States, Italy and Spain. PBMCs, B-cell-depleted T cells, or T cells were the source of the cDNA or gDNA that made up the material.

Per the original methods: By means of reference gene primer amplification, nucleated cell counts were estimated. Profiling relied on immunoSEQ multiplex PCR, and the TCRdb table lists in-frame clones only, not all of them. That table supplies the V and J calls and clone size; D and trimming were determined from the DNA. The sample holds tens of thousands of clones; roughly 87% are singletons and the top ten take roughly 13%. Germline lookup yields CDR1 MNHEY and CDR2 SVGAGI. Trimming removed 6 bases from V and 4 bases from J, with 18 bases in between. The CDR3 is made up of 15 amino acids. Sequencing used peripheral blood. The chain combines TRBV6-5 with TRBJ1-2; D is unresolved. The clonotype comes from a woman older than 75 with acute or convalescent COVID-19. CDR3 loop: CASRGGRGEVYGYTF. The DNA for the CDR3 is TGTGCCAGCAGGGGTGGTCGGGGTGAGGTCTATGGCTACACCTTC.